These T cell receptor beta chains were read from a single sample in a study of Graves' ophthalmopathy and Graves' hyperthyroidism. MiXCR, applied by TCRdb to the multiplex PCR reads, yields one record per CDR3 protein. The table lists 200,000 to 250,000 distinct CDR3 sequences, around a fifth of them singletons. The specimen sequenced was peripheral blood. The receptors were gathered from a woman aged 45-60 years with Graves' ophthalmopathy. CDR3s include the opening cysteine and the closing phenylalanine or tryptophan. The D gene is left open where the match is weak. Not every row has a clone size; where given, it reads once, few, many or a size class.

d_gene	abundance	v_gene	j_gene	CDR3aa	CDR3nt
-	few	TRBV10-3	TRBJ2-7	CAISEWGGTGQYF	TGTGCCATCAGTGAGTGGGGGGGCACGGGGCAGTACTTC
TRBD2	many	TRBV12-3/TRBV12-4	TRBJ2-2	CASGGGIGELFF	TGTGCCAGCGGGGGGGGGATCGGGGAGCTGTTTTTT
TRBD1	-	TRBV7-9	TRBJ1-1	CASRGSGTGVSAFF	TGTGCCAGCAGAGGGTCCGGGACAGGGGTTTCGGCTTTCTTT
-	many	TRBV30	TRBJ2-2	CAWSVRDGELFF	TGTGCCTGGAGTGTCAGGGACGGGGAGCTGTTTTTT
-	many	TRBV6-1	TRBJ1-5	CASSGRDVQPQHF	TGTGCCAGCAGTGGCCGGGACGTTCAGCCCCAGCATTTT
TRBD1	many	TRBV5-1	TRBJ2-6	CASSPGQVSGANVLTF	TGCGCCAGCAGCCCTGGACAGGTATCTGGGGCCAACGTCCTGACTTTC
TRBD1	many	TRBV12-3/TRBV12-4	TRBJ1-2	CASSFRDRAGYTF	TGTGCCAGCAGTTTCAGAGACAGGGCTGGCTACACCTTC
TRBD1	few	TRBV4-1	TRBJ2-5	CASSQQPNSGGVGETQYF	TGCGCCAGCAGCCAACAACCCAACTCAGGGGGCGTTGGGGAGACCCAGTACTTC
-	many	TRBV4-2	TRBJ1-1	CASSQAGTTEAFF	TGTGCCAGCAGCCAAGCGGGGACCACTGAAGCTTTCTTT
-	many	TRBV30	TRBJ1-3	CAWSPGNTGNTIYF	TGTGCCTGGAGTCCAGGGAATACTGGAAACACCATATATTTT
TRBD2	many	TRBV29-1	TRBJ2-7	CSVVPGGGYEQYF	TGCAGCGTTGTCCCGGGAGGGGGTTACGAGCAGTACTTC
-	-	TRBV28	TRBJ2-7	CASIIGLYYEQYF	TGTGCCAGCATAATTGGACTGTATTACGAGCAGTACTTC
-	-	TRBV19	TRBJ2-5	CASSISGQIETQYF	TGTGCCAGTAGTATATCGGGGCAGATAGAGACCCAGTACTTC
-	many	TRBV6-1	TRBJ1-1	CASSPVGSGEAFF	TGTGCCAGCAGCCCAGTGGGGAGCGGTGAAGCTTTCTTT
-	-	TRBV20-1	TRBJ2-5	CSAREDDRGGRVETQYF	TGCAGTGCTAGAGAGGATGACCGCGGGGGCCGGGTGGAGACCCAGTACTTC
-	many	TRBV12-3/TRBV12-4	TRBJ2-7	CASSLALPGEQYF	TGTGCCAGCAGTTTAGCGCTCCCGGGGGAGCAGTACTTC
TRBD1	many	TRBV24-1	TRBJ2-2	CATSHGTGRNTGELFF	TGTGCCACCAGCCACGGGACAGGTCGAAACACCGGGGAGCTGTTTTTT
TRBD2	many	TRBV20-1	TRBJ2-7	CSARDGGPGGEQYF	TGCAGTGCTAGAGATGGAGGGCCGGGGGGGGAGCAGTACTTC
-	many	TRBV4-1	TRBJ2-4	CASSQLGQPNIQYF	TGCGCCAGCAGCCAGTTGGGGCAGCCTAACATTCAGTACTTC
TRBD1	many	TRBV20-1	TRBJ1-1	CSILPQGGNTEAFF	TGCAGCATTCTACCTCAGGGGGGGAACACTGAAGCTTTCTTT
-	-	TRBV20-1	TRBJ1-1	CSATKWDTEASF	TGCAGTGCTACTAAGTGGGACACTGAAGCTTCCTTT